The entry below describes one T cell receptor (beta chain). Many counts were recorded for this clonotype. Its cognate antigen has yet to be identified. The record has no base qualities; no much larger clone is one base away. These data come from a study of low-dose radiotherapy and immunotherapy resistance in tumors (dated by TCRdb to between 2021 and 2024). Broadly, across the study: In Cohort 1, each fraction delivered 0.5 Gy every 2 weeks, and the prescribed total PTV dose was 6.5 Gy. Starting on cycle 1 day 1, patients took 300 mg of aspirin by mouth once a day for four cycles. For Cohort 2, the dose was 1 Gy per fraction given every two weeks, adding up to 13 Gy in total across 26 weeks. Patients were given nivolumab as a 240 mg flat dose every two weeks and ipilimumab at 1 mg/kg every six weeks, with both drugs delivered intravenously. Cyclophosphamide 200 mg/m2 was administered intravenously every two weeks, one day before each radiation and immunotherapy administration. Eight patients were included in the translational analysis, namely three from the first dose cohort plus the first five from the second dose cohort. The trial did not randomize participants into treatment groups.

Instrument used: Illumina HiSeq 2500. First-strand cDNA was synthesized using Superscript III and a set of TRAV- and TRBV-specific primers, so that both TCRalpha and TCRbeta chains were covered. An approximately 20-cycle PCR with Phusion amplified the TCRs, pairing a constant-region primer with the adapter that was attached to the V primers. The isolated mRNA was amplified using the MessageAmp II aRNA Amplification Kit, with in vitro transcription performed for about 15 hours at 37 degrees C. The Dynabeads mRNA DIRECT Purification Kit was used to isolate the mRNA for TCR sequencing. Indexed Illumina adapters were added in a second Phusion PCR of roughly 27 cycles, and the PCR products were purified with AMPure XP beads. Concerning the study's data processing: Using custom Perl scripts, TCR sequences that encoded the same protein were pooled, out-of-frame sequences were dropped, and the abundance of each clonotype was calculated. The analysis excluded TCR sequences that were supported by just one read. The metrics used to describe the repertoires included Shannon entropy, Gini index, clonality, richness, and the frequency of TCRs shared between repertoires. TCRdb trimmed public reads at Q25 via fastp, called clones via MiXCR and kept in-frame beta chains. For every CDR3 protein sequence, its rows merge into one entry that carries the most common genes and DNA. These V and J calls rely on TCRdb rather than the paper's analysis. Across this sample there are roughly 95,000 distinct CDR3 sequences, with around 20% seen only once. The ten largest make up about 13% of the sample.

Taken from the germline V gene (reference sequence), the CDR1 and CDR2 loops are MNHEY and SMNVEV. There are 15 amino acids in the CDR3, from cysteine to phenylalanine inclusive. Of the read, only the CDR3 DNA is kept; its 45 bases are in frame from base 1. For this chain, trimming is 5 bases at the V end and 3 bases at the J end, and the number of junction bases without a gene match is 9. According to the study, the label for this sample's time point signals: after trial treatment. In the paper's terms, the treatment or condition label means: LDRT plus nivolumab, ipilimumab, low-dose cyclophosphamide and aspirin (RACIN trial). The donors came from RACIN, which was a single-arm phase I dose-escalation trial that paired nivolumab and ipilimumab with aspirin, low-dose cyclophosphamide and low-dose radiotherapy. Eligible patients had advanced, TIL-negative solid tumors.

The chain links TRBV27 with TRBJ2-5; TRBD2 matches 7 bases in the middle. The sequence was collected from a female donor with ovarian cancer. The source was PBMCs, collected after low-dose radiotherapy plus immunotherapy. The bases read TGTGCCAGCAGTCCCTGGGGGGGGACCGAAGAGACCCAGTACTTC. Protein translation: CASSPWGGTEETQYF.